The text below deals with one T cell receptor (beta chain). The antigen is not known. Germline values: CDR1 MNHEY, CDR2 SVGAGI. The V end was cut by 10 bases, the J end by 6 bases, with 16 bases between. This CDR3 is built from 14 residues. The method was immunoSEQ multiplex PCR; TCRdb's version includes in-frame clones alone and lacks a portion of them. Here the sample spans about 78,000 clones, 84% being singletons. The entry originates in a study of T cells in localized non-small cell lung cancer. General study results and limits: With higher T cell density in blood came longer overall survival. T cell clonality was highest in uninvolved adjacent lung, above tumor.

The sample in question was peripheral blood, obtained before any cancer treatment. This receptor was taken from a man between 40 and 75 years old with stage I lung adenocarcinoma. This chain links TRBV6-5 with TRBJ1-6; D not certain. CDR3 sequence: CATGSGTVNSPLHF. In DNA form, the CDR3 reads TGTGCCACTGGTTCTGGTACGGTTAATTCACCCCTCCACTTT.